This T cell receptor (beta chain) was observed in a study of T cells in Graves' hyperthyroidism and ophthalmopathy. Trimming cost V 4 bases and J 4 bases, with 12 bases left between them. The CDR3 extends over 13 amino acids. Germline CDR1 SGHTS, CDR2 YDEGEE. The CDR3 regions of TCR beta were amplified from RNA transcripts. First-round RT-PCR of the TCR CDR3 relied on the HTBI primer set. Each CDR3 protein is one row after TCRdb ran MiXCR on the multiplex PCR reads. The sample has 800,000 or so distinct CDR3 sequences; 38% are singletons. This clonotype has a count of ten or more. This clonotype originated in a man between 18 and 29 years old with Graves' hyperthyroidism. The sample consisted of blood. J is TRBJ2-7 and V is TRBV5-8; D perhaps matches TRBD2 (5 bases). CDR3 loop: CASSVRDSYEQYF. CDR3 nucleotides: TGTGCCAGCAGCGTCCGGGATTCGTACGAGCAGTACTTC. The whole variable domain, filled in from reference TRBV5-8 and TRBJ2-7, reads EAGVTQSPTHLIKTRGQQATLRCSPISGHTSVYWYQQALGLGLQFLLWYDEGEERNRGNFPPRFSGRQFPNYSSELNVNALELEDSALYLCASSVRDSYEQYFGPGTRLTVT.